The present T cell receptor beta chain was sequenced within a study of blood T cells in healthy people across ages. This CDR3 region has 12 residues. The V gene's germline CDR1 is SGHTA and CDR2 FQGNSA. The V gene lost 6 bases and the J gene lost 7 bases, with 10 bases spanning the gap. PCR was performed a second time for about 6 to 12 cycles using a sample-barcoded 5' primer and a J-beta primer mix. Using its own MiXCR run on the 5' RACE reads, TCRdb lists one record per CDR3 protein. The sample has 1.5 million to 2 million distinct CDR3 sequences, about 28% seen once. Isolating PBMCs gave at least 6 million of these cells per sample.

V usage is TRBV7-2 and J usage is TRBJ1-5; D gene uncertain. The sequencing sample was made of blood. This receptor was taken from a woman aged 25 to 39 in good health. This chain's CDR3 is CASSAGSQPQHF. The CDR3 DNA reads as TGTGCCAGCAGTGCAGGATCCCAGCCCCAGCATTTT.